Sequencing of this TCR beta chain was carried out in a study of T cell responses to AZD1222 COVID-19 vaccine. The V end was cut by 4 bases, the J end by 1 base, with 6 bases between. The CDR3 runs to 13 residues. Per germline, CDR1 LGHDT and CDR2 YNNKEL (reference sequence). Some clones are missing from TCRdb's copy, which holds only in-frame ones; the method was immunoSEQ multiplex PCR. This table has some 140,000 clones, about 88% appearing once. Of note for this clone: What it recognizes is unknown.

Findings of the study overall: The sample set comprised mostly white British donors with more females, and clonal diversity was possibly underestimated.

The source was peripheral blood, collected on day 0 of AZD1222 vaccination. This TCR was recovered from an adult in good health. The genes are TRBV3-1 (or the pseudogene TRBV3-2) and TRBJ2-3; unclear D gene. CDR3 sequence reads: CASSRLGTDTQYF. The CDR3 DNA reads TGTGCCAGCAGCCGTCTCGGCACAGATACGCAGTATTTT.